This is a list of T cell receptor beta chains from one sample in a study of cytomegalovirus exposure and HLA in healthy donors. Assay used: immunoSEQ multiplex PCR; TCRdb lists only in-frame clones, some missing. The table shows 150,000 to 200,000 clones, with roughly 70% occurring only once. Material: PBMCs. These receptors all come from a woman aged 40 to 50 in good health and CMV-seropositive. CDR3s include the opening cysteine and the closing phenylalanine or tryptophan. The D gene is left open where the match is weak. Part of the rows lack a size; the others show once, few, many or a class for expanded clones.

TGTGCCAGCAGCTTCTTCCCAGATGAAAAACTGTTTTTT,CASSFFPDEKLFF,-,TRBJ1-4,TRBV7-2,-
TGTGCCAGCAGTTTCCGGGACAGGGGAAACACCATATATTTT,CASSFRDRGNTIYF,TRBD1,TRBJ1-3,TRBV28,-
TGTGCCAGCAGCGTAGAGACAGGCCGAGAGCAGTTCTTC,CASSVETGREQFF,-,TRBJ2-1,TRBV9,once
TGTGCCAGCTCGGGACAGGGCTCTGGTGGGGCCAACGTCCTGACTTTC,CASSGQGSGGANVLTF,TRBD1,TRBJ2-6,TRBV6-6,-
TGTGCCAGCAGTCCGGGACTTGGATACGAGCAGTACTTC,CASSPGLGYEQYF,-,TRBJ2-7,TRBV6-5,-
TGTGCCAGCAGCTTACGCTCGGGAAACACTGAAGCTTTCTTT,CASSLRSGNTEAFF,-,TRBJ1-1,TRBV7-2,-
TGTGCCAGTAGCGCGGGACAGGGGTTAGGATCCTACAATGAGCAGTTCTTC,CASSAGQGLGSYNEQFF,TRBD1,TRBJ2-1,TRBV19,-
TGTGCCAGCAGCGTCGAGAGGAACACTGAAGCTTTCTTT,CASSVERNTEAFF,-,TRBJ1-1,TRBV7-3,-
TGCGCCAGCAGCCAACAGACAGGCTACGAGCAGTACTTC,CASSQQTGYEQYF,-,TRBJ2-7,TRBV4-3,-
TGTGCCAGCACTGGGGGGGCGGCCCGCCACGAGCAGTACTTC,CASTGGAARHEQYF,-,TRBJ2-7,TRBV6-5,-
TGTGCCATCCCCGGGACAGGGAATGAAAAACTGTTTTTT,CAIPGTGNEKLFF,TRBD1,TRBJ1-4,TRBV28,-
TGTGCCAGTAGTAGGTTGGGGACTAGTAGCGAGCAGTACTTC,CASSRLGTSSEQYF,TRBD2,TRBJ2-7,TRBV19,-
TGTGCCAGTAGCCTCCGGCTAGCGGGATGGGAGACCCAGTACTTC,CASSLRLAGWETQYF,TRBD2,TRBJ2-5,TRBV19,few
TGCGCCAGCAGCCCTCATAGGACTACCTCCTACGAGCAGTACTTC,CASSPHRTTSYEQYF,-,TRBJ2-7,TRBV5-1,-
TGTGCCAGCAGCCCTACCTATGGCTACACCTTC,CASSPTYGYTF,-,TRBJ1-2,TRBV16,-
TGTGCCAGCAGAAACAGGGTCTATCAGCCCCAGCATTTT,CASRNRVYQPQHF,-,TRBJ1-5,TRBV2,-
TGTGCCAGCAGCGTAGGCCAGGGGTCGGATACGCAGTATTTT,CASSVGQGSDTQYF,-,TRBJ2-3,TRBV9,-
TGTGCCACCCAACAACGGGGGGGCCCCCACACCGGGGAGCTGTTTTTT,CATQQRGGPHTGELFF,TRBD2,TRBJ2-2,TRBV19,few
TGTGCCAGCAGTGCTGGGGACAACGCTAACTATGGCTACACCTTC,CASSAGDNANYGYTF,-,TRBJ1-2,TRBV25-1,-
TGTGCCAGCAGCCAAGACTACTCGCAGGGTGCTACTAACTATGGCTACACCTTC,CASSQDYSQGATNYGYTF,-,TRBJ1-2,TRBV4-2,once